The entry below gives a single T cell receptor beta chain sequence along with its context. This entry belongs to a study of blood T cell repertoires in COVID-19. Background on the study: There were acute and convalescent COVID-19 samples, and they came from the United States, Italy and Spain. The cDNA or gDNA used as material had been derived from T cells, B-cell-depleted T cells, or PBMCs.

Seattle's cohort entered during active infection and was followed longitudinally. V shed 7 bases and J 7 bases; nucleotides not matched to a gene: 9. This CDR3 is 14 amino acids long. Germline-derived CDR1 and CDR2 are SEHNR and FQNEAQ (reference sequence). Per the original data handling: Cell counts per sample came from amplifying reference gene primers. Method: immunoSEQ multiplex PCR; TCRdb's copy keeps in-frame clones and lacks some. V, J and clone size derive from that table, while D and trimming were established from the DNA sequence. Here the sample spans just over 300,000 clones, 85% to 90% being singletons.

Material for sequencing was peripheral blood. The sequence was obtained from a woman in her 30s with COVID-19, enrolled during active disease. The rearrangement links TRBV7-9 to TRBJ1-1; TRBD1 aligns across 10 bases. CDR3 nucleotides: TGTGCCAGCACCGGGACAGGGGTTTTAAGTGAAGCTTTCTTT. Amino acids: CASTGTGVLSEAFF. The full variable domain, rest sourced from reference TRBV7-9 and TRBJ1-1, is DTGVSQNPRHKITKRGQNVTFRCDPISEHNRLYWYRQTLGQGPEFLTYFQNEAQLEKSRLLSDRFSAERPKGSFSTLEIQRTEQGDSAMYLCASTGTGVLSEAFFGQGTRLTVV.